These T cell receptor beta chains were read from a single sample in a study of T cell responses to AZD1222 COVID-19 vaccine. The data were produced by immunoSEQ multiplex PCR, yet TCRdb's version contains in-frame clones alone and is incomplete. The sample comprises tens of thousands of clones, approximately 90% of which are singletons, and less than 5.5% rests with the top ten. Sequenced material: peripheral blood, taken on day 0 of MenACWY control vaccination. The receptors come from an adult in good health. Each CDR3 is given with its conserved first and last residue. The D gene is left open where the match is weak. A row's size may be missing; if present it is once, few, many or a size class.

clone_size	v_call	j_call	d_call	cdr3_aa	cdr3_nt
few	TRBV6-4	TRBJ1-4	TRBD1	CASSRDRGEKLFF	TGTGCCAGCAGCCGGGACAGGGGCGAAAAACTGTTTTTT
-	TRBV10-1	TRBJ2-1	TRBD1	CASSERTGINNEQFF	TGCGCCAGCAGTGAAAGGACAGGGATTAATAATGAGCAGTTCTTC
-	TRBV2	TRBJ2-1	-	CASRSQGVYNEQFF	TGTGCTTCCAGGTCACAGGGAGTTTACAATGAGCAGTTCTTC
-	TRBV25-1	TRBJ2-3	-	CASSETRIGLSTDTQYF	TGTGCCAGCAGTGAAACCCGGATTGGGTTGTCCACAGATACGCAGTATTTT
-	TRBV7-8	TRBJ2-5	-	CASSLTETQETQYF	TGTGCCAGCAGCTTGACAGAAACTCAAGAGACCCAGTACTTC
-	TRBV18	TRBJ1-1	-	CASSENSGTEAFF	TGTGCCAGCTCAGAGAATTCGGGCACTGAAGCTTTCTTT
-	TRBV5-1	TRBJ1-2	-	CASSQDLDGYTF	TGCGCCAGCAGTCAGGACCTCGATGGCTACACCTTC
-	TRBV19	TRBJ1-5	-	CASKVGGYNQPQHF	TGTGCCAGTAAGGTGGGGGGGTACAATCAGCCCCAGCATTTT
-	TRBV19	TRBJ1-5	-	CASSIGGNQPQHF	TGTGCCAGTAGTATCGGCGGCAATCAGCCCCAGCATTTT
-	TRBV18	TRBJ1-5	-	CASSPGRESQPQHF	TGTGCCAGCTCACCGGGTAGGGAGAGTCAGCCCCAGCATTTT
-	TRBV10-1	TRBJ2-7	-	CASRLAGFTYEQYF	TGCGCCAGCAGGTTGGCAGGGTTCACCTACGAGCAGTACTTC
-	TRBV15	TRBJ1-5	-	CATSRGGKGQPQHF	TGTGCCACCAGCAGAGGAGGGAAAGGTCAGCCCCAGCATTTT
once	TRBV11-2	TRBJ2-5	TRBD2	CASSRTTGLAGVETQYF	TGTGCCAGCAGCCGGACCACAGGACTAGCGGGAGTAGAGACCCAGTACTTC
-	TRBV5-6	TRBJ1-4	TRBD1	CASSPWGQGSEKLFF	TGTGCCAGCAGCCCCTGGGGACAGGGGAGTGAAAAACTGTTTTTT
-	TRBV18	TRBJ2-7	TRBD1	CASSEGQGPYEQYF	TGTGCCAGCTCAGAGGGACAGGGGCCCTACGAGCAGTACTTC
-	TRBV6-5	TRBJ1-2	-	CASSNRRNYGYTF	TGTGCCAGCAGCAACAGGAGAAACTATGGCTACACCTTC
-	TRBV7-9	TRBJ2-7	TRBD1	CASTRQGADEQYF	TGTGCCAGCACTCGACAGGGGGCCGACGAGCAGTACTTC
-	TRBV7-8	TRBJ2-1	-	CASSLGYKVF	TGTGCCAGCAGCTTAGGCTACAAGGTCTTC
-	TRBV7-9	TRBJ2-1	-	CASSLVGSNEQFF	TGTGCCAGCAGCTTAGTAGGGAGCAATGAGCAGTTCTTC
-	TRBV19	TRBJ2-2	-	CASRGLITSNTGELFF	TGTGCCAGTAGGGGCCTTATTACCTCTAACACCGGGGAGCTGTTTTTT
-	TRBV24-1	TRBJ1-2	-	CATSDREGLGYTF	TGTGCCACCAGTGATCGTGAAGGGTTGGGCTACACCTTC
-	TRBV5-4	TRBJ1-1	TRBD1	CASHRTGGYEAFF	TGTGCCAGCCATCGGACAGGGGGCTATGAAGCTTTCTTT
-	TRBV19	TRBJ1-1	-	CASSNPVTGNTEAFF	TGTGCCAGTAGTAATCCCGTTACAGGGAACACTGAAGCTTTCTTT
-	TRBV16	TRBJ2-7	TRBD1	CASSNGRTGQYEQYF	TGTGCCAGCAGCAACGGAAGGACAGGGCAATACGAGCAGTACTTC
-	TRBV28	TRBJ1-5	TRBD1	CASSSAGGSYQPQHF	TGTGCCAGCAGTTCGGCAGGGGGGTCCTATCAGCCCCAGCATTTT
-	TRBV6-2/TRBV6-3	TRBJ1-1	TRBD1	CASSYAPGQGNTEAFF	TGTGCCAGCAGTTACGCGCCGGGACAGGGGAACACTGAAGCTTTCTTT
-	TRBV18	TRBJ2-7	-	CASSPAASYEQYF	TGTGCCAGCTCACCCGCAGCCTCCTACGAGCAGTACTTC
-	TRBV11-3	TRBJ1-1	TRBD1	CASEIQGATEAFF	TGTGCCAGCGAAATCCAGGGGGCGACTGAAGCTTTCTTT
-	TRBV3-1/TRBV3-2	TRBJ1-5	-	CASSQGDSNQPQHF	TGTGCCAGCAGCCAAGGAGACAGTAATCAGCCCCAGCATTTT
-	TRBV5-1	TRBJ1-3	-	CASSPGRGGAHTIYF	TGCGCCAGCAGCCCCGGCCGGGGAGGCGCACACACCATATATTTT
-	TRBV27	TRBJ2-1	-	CASSLGGREQFF	TGTGCCAGCAGTTTAGGGGGGAGGGAGCAGTTCTTC
-	TRBV2	TRBJ2-5	-	CASSEAGGGYETQYF	TGTGCCAGCAGTGAAGCTGGCGGTGGTTATGAGACCCAGTACTTC
-	TRBV28	TRBJ1-4	-	CASSLFLSRGQKLFF	TGTGCCAGCAGTTTGTTCTTATCCCGGGGACAAAAACTGTTTTTT
-	TRBV19	TRBJ1-1	-	CASSILDGRTEAFF	TGTGCCAGTAGTATCCTCGACGGAAGGACTGAAGCTTTCTTT
-	TRBV27	TRBJ2-2	-	CASSFTPGVAGELFF	TGTGCCAGCAGTTTTACCCCGGGGGTGGCCGGGGAGCTGTTTTTT
-	TRBV27	TRBJ1-1	-	CASSSRGTEAFF	TGTGCCAGCAGTTCCCGGGGGACTGAAGCTTTCTTT
once	TRBV13	TRBJ2-7	TRBD2	CASSHNRAGAHEQYF	TGTGCCAGCAGCCACAATCGAGCGGGAGCACACGAGCAGTACTTC
once	TRBV11-2	TRBJ2-1	-	CASSLARVENYNEQFF	TGTGCCAGCAGCTTAGCGCGGGTTGAAAACTACAATGAGCAGTTCTTC
-	TRBV28	TRBJ2-7	-	CASRINREGTYEQYF	TGTGCCAGCAGGATAAACAGGGAGGGGACCTACGAGCAGTACTTC
-	TRBV27	TRBJ1-5	-	CASSFREGQPQHF	TGTGCCAGCAGTTTTAGGGAGGGTCAGCCCCAGCATTTT
-	TRBV5-1	TRBJ1-4	TRBD1	CASSAEGTGGANEKLFF	TGCGCCAGCAGCGCCGAGGGGACAGGGGGTGCTAATGAAAAACTGTTTTTT
-	TRBV19	TRBJ1-5	-	CASSAWGRASVLDQPQHF	TGTGCCAGTAGCGCCTGGGGTAGGGCCTCGGTGTTGGATCAGCCCCAGCATTTT